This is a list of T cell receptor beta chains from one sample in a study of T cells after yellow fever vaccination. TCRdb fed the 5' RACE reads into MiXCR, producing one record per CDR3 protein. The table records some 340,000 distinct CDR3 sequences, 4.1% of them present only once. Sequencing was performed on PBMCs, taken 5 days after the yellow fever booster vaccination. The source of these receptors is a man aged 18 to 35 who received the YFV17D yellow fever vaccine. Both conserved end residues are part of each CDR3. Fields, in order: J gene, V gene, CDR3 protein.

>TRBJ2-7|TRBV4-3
CASSQDRGGNEQYF
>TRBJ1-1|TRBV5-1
CASSSEPAGTTEAFF
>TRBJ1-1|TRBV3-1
CASSLDSHEAFF
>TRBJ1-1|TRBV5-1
CASSWTGVGRAEAFF
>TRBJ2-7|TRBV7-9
CASSTTRNEQYF
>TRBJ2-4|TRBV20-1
CSARPGQGVNIQYF
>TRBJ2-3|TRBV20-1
CSARTGTGYTDTQYF
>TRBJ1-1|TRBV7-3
CASSSVGDRVTEAFF
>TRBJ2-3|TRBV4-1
CASSPSGPARDTQYF
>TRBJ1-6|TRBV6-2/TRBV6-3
CASSYHERTENSPLHF
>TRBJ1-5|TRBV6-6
CASSYPRGGFLQPQHF
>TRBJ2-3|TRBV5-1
CASTARRGTDTQYF
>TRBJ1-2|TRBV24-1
CATSGYHRGLGYTF
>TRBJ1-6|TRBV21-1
CASSKVKLFWGAGSYNSPLHF
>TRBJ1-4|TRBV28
CASIPGQGYEKLFF
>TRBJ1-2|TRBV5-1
CASSWDGHYGYTF
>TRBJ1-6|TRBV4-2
CASSQDQAWDRNSPLHF
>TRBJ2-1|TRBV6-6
CASSSWTSGGARDEQFF
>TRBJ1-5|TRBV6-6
CATSGQANQPQHF
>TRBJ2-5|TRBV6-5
CASSYLLGMGETQYF
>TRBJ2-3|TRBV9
CASSVGGAGGDTQYF
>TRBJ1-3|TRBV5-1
CASSSRTGPSGNTIYF
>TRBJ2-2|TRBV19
CASREGLAGTTGELFF
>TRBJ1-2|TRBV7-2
CASSTGQGTYGYTF
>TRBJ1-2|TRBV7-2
CASSLTRDSYGYTF
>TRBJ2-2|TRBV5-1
CASSSRAPKTGELFF
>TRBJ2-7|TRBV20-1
CSARGQWQGEQYF
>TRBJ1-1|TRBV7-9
CASSLVSGGNTEAFF
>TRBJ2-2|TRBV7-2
CASSLRRATGELFF
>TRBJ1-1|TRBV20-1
CSALQSGYTEAFF
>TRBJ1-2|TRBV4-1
CASSRGQGSNYGYTF
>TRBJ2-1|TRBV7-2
CASSSRGAGGPGEQFF
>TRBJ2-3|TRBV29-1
CSVEGLPSTDTQYF
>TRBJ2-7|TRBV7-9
CASSLVQEQYF
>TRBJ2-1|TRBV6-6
CASSYSISGGSGFF
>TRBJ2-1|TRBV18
CASSPAGTNNEQFF
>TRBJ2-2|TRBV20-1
CSARPGQGANTGELFF
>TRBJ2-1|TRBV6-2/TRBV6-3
CASSWGTSASEQFF
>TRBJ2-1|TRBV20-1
CSLESLDPYNEQFF